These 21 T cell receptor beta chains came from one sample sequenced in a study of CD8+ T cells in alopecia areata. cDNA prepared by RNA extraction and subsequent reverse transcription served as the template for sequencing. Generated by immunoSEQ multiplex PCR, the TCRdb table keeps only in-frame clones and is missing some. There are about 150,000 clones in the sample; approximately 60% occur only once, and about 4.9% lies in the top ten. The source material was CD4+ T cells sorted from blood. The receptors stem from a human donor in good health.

CDR3 protein: CASSALGDPGELFF. The DNA of the CDR3 is TGTGCCAGCAGTGCCTTAGGTGACCCCGGGGAGCTGTTTTTT. The chain combines TRBV27 with TRBJ2-2; D is ambiguous. V lost 5 bases and J 6 bases, leaving 13 bases between the germline ends. CDR1 is MNHEY, CDR2 SMNVEV, per germline (reference sequence). This CDR3 is built from 14 residues.

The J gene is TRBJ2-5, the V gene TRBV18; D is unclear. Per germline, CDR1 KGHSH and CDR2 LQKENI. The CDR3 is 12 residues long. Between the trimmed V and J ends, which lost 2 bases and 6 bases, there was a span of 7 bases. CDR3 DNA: TGTGCCAGCTCACCAGACCGTAAGACCCAGTACTTC. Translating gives CASSPDRKTQYF.

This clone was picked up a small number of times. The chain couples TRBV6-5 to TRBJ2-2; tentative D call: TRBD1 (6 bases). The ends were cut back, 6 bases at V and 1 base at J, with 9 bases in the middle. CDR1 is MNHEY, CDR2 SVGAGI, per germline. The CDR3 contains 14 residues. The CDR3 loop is CASRGHRNTGELFF. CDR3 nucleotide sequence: TGTGCCAGCAGGGGACACCGGAACACCGGGGAGCTGTTTTTT.

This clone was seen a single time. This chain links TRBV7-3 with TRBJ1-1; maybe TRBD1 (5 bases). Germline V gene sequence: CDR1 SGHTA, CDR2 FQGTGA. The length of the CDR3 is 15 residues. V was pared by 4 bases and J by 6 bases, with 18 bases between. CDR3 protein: CASSSSTAKGAEAFF. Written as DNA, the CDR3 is TGTGCCAGCAGCTCTTCGACAGCCAAAGGGGCTGAAGCTTTCTTT.

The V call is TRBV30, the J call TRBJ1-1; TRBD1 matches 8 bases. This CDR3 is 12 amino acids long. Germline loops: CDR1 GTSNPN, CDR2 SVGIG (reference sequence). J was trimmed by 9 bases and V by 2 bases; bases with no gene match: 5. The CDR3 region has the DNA TGTGCCTGGAGTCCTGGACAGGGCAAAGCTTTCTTT. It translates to CAWSPGQGKAFF.

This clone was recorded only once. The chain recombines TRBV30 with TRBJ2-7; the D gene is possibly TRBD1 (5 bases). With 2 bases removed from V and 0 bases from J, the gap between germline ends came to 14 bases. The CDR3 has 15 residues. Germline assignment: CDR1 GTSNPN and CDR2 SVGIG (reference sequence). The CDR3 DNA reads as TGTGCCTGGAGTACAAACAGGCTAAGCTCCTACGAGCAGTACTTC. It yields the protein CAWSTNRLSSYEQYF.

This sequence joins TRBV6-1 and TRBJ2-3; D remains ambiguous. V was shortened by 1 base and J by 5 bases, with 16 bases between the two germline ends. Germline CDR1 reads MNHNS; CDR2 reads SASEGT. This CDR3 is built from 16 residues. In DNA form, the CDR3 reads TGTGCCAGCAGTGAAGTCGCGACTTTACCCAGAGATACGCAGTATTTT. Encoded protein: CASSEVATLPRDTQYF.

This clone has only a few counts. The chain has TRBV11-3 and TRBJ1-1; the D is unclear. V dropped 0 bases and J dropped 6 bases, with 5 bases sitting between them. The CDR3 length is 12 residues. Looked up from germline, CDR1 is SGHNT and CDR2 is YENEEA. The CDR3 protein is CASSLEGSEAFF. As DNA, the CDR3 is TGTGCCAGCAGCTTAGAAGGGTCTGAAGCTTTCTTT.

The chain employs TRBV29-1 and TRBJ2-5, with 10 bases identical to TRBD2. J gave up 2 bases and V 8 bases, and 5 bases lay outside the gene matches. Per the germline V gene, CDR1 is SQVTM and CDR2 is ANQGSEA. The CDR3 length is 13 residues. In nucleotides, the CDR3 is TGCAGCCTGCTAGCGGGAGATCAAGAGACCCAGTACTTC. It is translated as CSLLAGDQETQYF.

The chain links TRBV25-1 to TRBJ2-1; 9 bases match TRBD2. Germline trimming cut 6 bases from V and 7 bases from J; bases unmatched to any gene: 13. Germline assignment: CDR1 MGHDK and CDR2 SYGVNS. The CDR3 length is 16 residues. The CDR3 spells CASSLMLAGVGNEQFF. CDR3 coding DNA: TGTGCCAGCAGCCTCATGTTAGCGGGAGTAGGTAATGAGCAGTTCTTC. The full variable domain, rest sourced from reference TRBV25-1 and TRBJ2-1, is EADIYQTPRYLVIGTGKKITLECSQTMGHDKMYWYQQDPGMELHLIHYSYGVNSTEKGDLSSESTVSRIRTEHFPLTLESARPSHTSQYLCASSLMLAGVGNEQFFGPGTRLTVL.

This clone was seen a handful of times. CDR3 residues: CASSPQSSGNTEAFF. CDR3 nucleotides: TGTGCCAGCAGCCCACAGTCAAGTGGAAACACTGAAGCTTTCTTT. This chain uses TRBV7-9 with TRBJ1-1; the D is unclear. The CDR3 covers 15 residues. Germline CDR1 SEHNR, CDR2 FQNEAQ (reference sequence). V was pared by 5 bases and J by 2 bases, with 15 bases between.

The CDR3 reads CSVEDGVRSYNEQFF. Here the CDR3 DNA reads TGCAGCGTTGAAGATGGGGTGAGGTCCTACAATGAGCAGTTCTTC. The chain has TRBV29-1 and TRBJ2-1; D remains unclear. This CDR3 is built from 15 residues. Trimming took 0 bases from V and 1 from J, leaving 10 bases between them. From germline, CDR1 is SQVTM and CDR2 ANQGSEA.

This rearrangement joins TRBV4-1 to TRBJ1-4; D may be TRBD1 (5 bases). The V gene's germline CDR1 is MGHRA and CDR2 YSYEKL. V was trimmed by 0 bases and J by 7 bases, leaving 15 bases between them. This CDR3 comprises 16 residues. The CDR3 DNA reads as TGCGCCAGCAGCCAAGATTACCGGCAGGGACTTGAAAAACTGTTTTTT. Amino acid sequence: CASSQDYRQGLEKLFF.

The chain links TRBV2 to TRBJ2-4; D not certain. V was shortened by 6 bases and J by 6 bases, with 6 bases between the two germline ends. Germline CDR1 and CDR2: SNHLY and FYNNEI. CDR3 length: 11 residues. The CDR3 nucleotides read TGTGCCAGCAGCCCCGGAAACATTCAGTACTTC. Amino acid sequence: CASSPGNIQYF.

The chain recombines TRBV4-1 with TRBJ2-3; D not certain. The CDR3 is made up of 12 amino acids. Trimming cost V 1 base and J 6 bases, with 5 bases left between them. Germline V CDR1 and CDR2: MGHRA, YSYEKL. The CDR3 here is CASSQALDTQYF. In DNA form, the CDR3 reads TGCGCCAGCAGCCAAGCGCTGGATACGCAGTATTTT.

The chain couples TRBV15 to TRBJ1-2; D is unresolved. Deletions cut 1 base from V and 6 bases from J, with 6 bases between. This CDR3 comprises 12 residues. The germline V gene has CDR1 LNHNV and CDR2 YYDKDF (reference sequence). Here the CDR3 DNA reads TGTGCCACCAGCAGAGCGGAGGATGGCTACACCTTC. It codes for CATSRAEDGYTF.

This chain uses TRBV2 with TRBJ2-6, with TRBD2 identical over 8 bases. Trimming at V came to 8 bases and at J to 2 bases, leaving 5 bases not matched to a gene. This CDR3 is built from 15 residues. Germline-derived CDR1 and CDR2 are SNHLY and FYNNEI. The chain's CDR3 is CASGLAGTGANVLTF. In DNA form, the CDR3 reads TGTGCCAGCGGATTAGCGGGAACTGGGGCCAACGTCCTGACTTTC.

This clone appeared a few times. CDR3 loop: CASSRGQATNEKLFF. In DNA form, the CDR3 reads TGTGCCAGCAGCCGCGGACAGGCGACTAATGAAAAACTGTTTTTT. V is TRBV7-2 and J is TRBJ1-4; the match to TRBD1 covers 7 bases. CDR1 and CDR2 from the germline V gene are SGHTA and FQGNSA. V lost 5 bases, J lost 2 bases, and 5 bases stayed unmatched. This CDR3 has 15 amino acids.

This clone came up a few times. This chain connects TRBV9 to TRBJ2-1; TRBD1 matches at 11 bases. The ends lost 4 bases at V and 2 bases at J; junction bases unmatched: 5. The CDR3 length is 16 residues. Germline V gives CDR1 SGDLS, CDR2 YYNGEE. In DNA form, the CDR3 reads TGTGCCAGCAGCCGTAGGACAGGGGGCGCCTACAATGAGCAGTTCTTC. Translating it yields CASSRRTGGAYNEQFF.

The CDR3 DNA is TGTGCCAGCAGTGATTGGGCTATGGCCCAGCATTTT. It translates to CASSDWAMAQHF. The chain combines TRBV6-1 with TRBJ1-5, with unresolved D. V lost 3 bases and J lost 11, with 11 bases in between. Germline V CDR1 and CDR2: MNHNS, SASEGT. This CDR3 spans 12 amino acids.

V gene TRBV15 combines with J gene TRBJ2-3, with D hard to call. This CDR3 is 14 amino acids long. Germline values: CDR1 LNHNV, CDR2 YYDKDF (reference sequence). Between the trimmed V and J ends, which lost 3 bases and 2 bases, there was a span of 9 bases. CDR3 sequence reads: CATSSATITDTQYF. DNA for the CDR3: TGTGCCACCAGCAGCGCCACAATCACAGATACGCAGTATTTT.